The 17 T cell receptor beta chains below come from one sample, sequenced in a study of T cells in localized non-small cell lung cancer. Sequencing was performed with immunoSEQ multiplex PCR; in TCRdb, only in-frame clones are kept and a portion is missing. The table lists tens of thousands of clones, around 84% of them singletons. The specimen comprised peripheral blood, sampled before any cancer treatment. Receptor source: a female donor over 55 with stage I lung adenocarcinoma.

This clone was found a few times. This rearrangement joins TRBV6-5 to TRBJ1-1; D remains ambiguous. Germline CDR1 and CDR2: MNHEY and SVGAGI. The CDR3 spans 13 residues. Between the trimmed V and J ends, which lost 5 bases and 4 bases, there was a span of 11 bases. This CDR3 is CASSEVKGTEAFF. In DNA form, the CDR3 reads TGTGCCAGCAGTGAAGTAAAGGGCACTGAAGCTTTCTTT.

This clone showed up just a few times. This chain uses TRBV29-1 with TRBJ1-2; TRBD1 might be the D (5 bases). Trimming took off 2 bases at V and 6 bases at J, with 13 bases between the two ends. CDR1 SQVTM and CDR2 ANQGSEA come from the germline V gene. The CDR3 length is 13 residues. DNA for the CDR3: TGCAGCGTTGAAAATCCGGCAGGGAATGGCTACACCTTC. Its translation is CSVENPAGNGYTF.

The V gene is TRBV28, the J gene TRBJ1-4, with D tentatively TRBD1 (6 bases). Germline V gives CDR1 MDHEN, CDR2 SYDVKM. V was trimmed by 6 bases and J by 7 bases, leaving 18 bases between them. The CDR3 runs to 15 residues. This CDR3 is CASRPSGGAGEKLFF. The CDR3 nucleotides read TGTGCCAGCAGACCTTCGGGGGGCGCGGGTGAAAAACTGTTTTTT. Full variable domain (missing parts from reference TRBV28 and TRBJ1-4): DVKVTQSSRYLVKRTGEKVFLECVQDMDHENMFWYRQDPGLGLRLIYFSYDVKMKEKGDIPEGYSVSREKKERFSLILESASTNQTSMYLCASRPSGGAGEKLFFGSGTQLSVL.

V and J are TRBV6-1 and TRBJ2-1; no reliable D call. The CDR3 extends over 15 amino acids. V was pared by 9 bases and J by 4 bases, with 19 bases between. Germline V gene sequence: CDR1 MNHNS, CDR2 SASEGT. CDR3 DNA sequence: TGTGCCAGTCGCCCAACAGAGTCCCTTTACAATGAGCAGTTCTTC. Translation: CASRPTESLYNEQFF.

V usage is TRBV7-9 and J usage is TRBJ2-7, with D possibly being TRBD1 (6 bases). V was trimmed by 11 bases and J by 5 bases, leaving 16 bases between them. This CDR3 spans 12 amino acids. Germline V lookup: CDR1 SEHNR, CDR2 FQNEAQ (reference sequence). CDR3 nucleotides: TGTGCCGTAGAACAGGGTACAAACGAGCAGTACTTC. It yields the protein CAVEQGTNEQYF.

The chain is built from TRBV25-1 and TRBJ1-3, with D perhaps matching TRBD1 (5 bases). The V gene lost 2 bases and the J gene lost 3 bases, with 14 bases spanning the gap. Germline lookup yields CDR1 MGHDK and CDR2 SYGVNS. This CDR3 region has 16 residues. The CDR3 coding sequence is TGTGCCAGCAGTGAACGGGCAGGGTCCCATGGAAACACCATATATTTT. Translating it yields CASSERAGSHGNTIYF.

The chain employs TRBV6-5 and TRBJ1-2; TRBD1 matches at 8 bases. The CDR3 is 15 amino acids. From germline, CDR1 is MNHEY and CDR2 SVGAGI. V dropped 5 bases and J dropped 5; count of bases not matched to a gene: 10. CDR3 amino acids: CASSTYGQGPYGYTF. The CDR3 DNA is TGTGCCAGCAGTACCTATGGACAGGGCCCATATGGCTACACCTTC.

The genes are TRBV27 and TRBJ2-7, with TRBD2 matching over 11 bases. V lost 6 bases, J lost 6 bases, and 10 bases stayed unmatched. This CDR3 is built from 15 residues. Germline CDR1 is MNHEY and CDR2 is SMNVEV (reference sequence). For the CDR3, the DNA is TGTGCCAGCAGGGGACTAGCGGCCCTAAACGGCGAGCAGTACTTC. Protein: CASRGLAALNGEQYF.

The chain combines TRBV30 with TRBJ2-5; 8 bases are a match to TRBD2. CDR1 is GTSNPN, CDR2 SVGIG, per germline (reference sequence). This CDR3 region has 16 residues. V gave up 0 bases and J gave up 2 bases; unmatched junction bases: 8. The CDR3 protein is CAWSVIAGPFQETQYF. The CDR3 region has the DNA TGTGCCTGGAGTGTAATAGCGGGGCCCTTTCAAGAGACCCAGTACTTC.

The genes are TRBV19 and TRBJ1-2, with D unclear. The CDR3 runs to 16 residues. V lost 6 bases and J lost 4, with 21 bases in between. Germline V gene lookup returns CDR1 LNHDA and CDR2 SQIVND (reference sequence). The CDR3 region has the DNA TGTGCCAGTAGCCATCTGCGGGAGGGCCTTTTCTATGGCTACACCTTC. As protein: CASSHLREGLFYGYTF.

The V and J genes are TRBV19 and TRBJ1-6; D might be TRBD1 (5 bases). The V gene's germline CDR1 is LNHDA and CDR2 SQIVND (reference sequence). V lost 6 bases to trimming and J lost 5 bases, with 11 bases between them. The length of the CDR3 is 14 residues. The CDR3 DNA reads TGTGCCAGTAGCCGGGGACTGAATAATTCACCCCTCCACTTT. This sequence encodes CASSRGLNNSPLHF.

The chain uses TRBV6-4 and TRBJ2-2; no clear D. V lost 4 bases, J lost 2 bases, and 2 bases lay in between. The length of the CDR3 is 12 residues. Germline V gene sequence: CDR1 MRHNA, CDR2 SNTAGT. CDR3 amino acids: CASSGNTGELFF. DNA of the CDR3: TGTGCCAGCAGTGGCAACACCGGGGAGCTGTTTTTT.

The V call is TRBV5-5, the J call TRBJ2-1; 9 nucleotides agree with TRBD2. The CDR3 contains 15 residues. J gave up 8 bases and V 4 bases, and 10 bases lay outside the gene matches. Germline V gene lookup returns CDR1 SGHKS and CDR2 YYEKEE (reference sequence). Here the CDR3 reads CASSTHGGRADEQFF. Here the CDR3 DNA reads TGTGCCAGCAGCACCCACGGCGGGAGGGCCGATGAGCAGTTCTTC. Full variable domain (remainder filled in from reference TRBV5-5 and TRBJ2-1): DAGVTQSPTHLIKTRGQQVTLRCSPISGHKSVSWYQQVLGQGPQFIFQYYEKEERGRGNFPDRFSARQFPNYSSELNVNALLLGDSALYLCASSTHGGRADEQFFGPGTRLTVL.

This chain uses TRBV6-5 with TRBJ2-1; 7 bases map to TRBD2. The germline V gene has CDR1 MNHEY and CDR2 SVGAGI. Trimming cost V 2 bases and J 9 bases; bases outside gene matches: 7. The CDR3 covers 14 residues. CDR3 amino acids: CASSYPGGGVEQFF. The CDR3 DNA reads TGTGCCAGCAGTTACCCCGGGGGAGGGGTTGAGCAGTTCTTC.

The chain carries TRBV6-1 and TRBJ2-5; TRBD1 is a possible D gene (5 bases). The V end was cut by 8 bases, the J end by 1 base, with 14 bases between. In germline, CDR1 is MNHNS, CDR2 SASEGT. The CDR3 totals 14 residues. The CDR3 reads CASLFRVFQETQYF. Here the CDR3 DNA reads TGTGCCAGCTTATTCAGGGTCTTCCAAGAGACCCAGTACTTC.

The genes are TRBV5-6 and TRBJ1-2; possible D gene TRBD1, 6 bases. There are 14 residues in the CDR3. V dropped 0 bases and J dropped 5 bases, with 11 bases sitting between them. Germline CDR1 and CDR2: SGHDT and YYEEEE. The CDR3 here is CASSLAPTGYGYTF. The CDR3 bases are TGTGCCAGCAGCTTGGCCCCGACAGGTTATGGCTACACCTTC.

The V gene is TRBV30, the J gene TRBJ2-3; D is ambiguous. Trimming took 5 bases from V and 2 from J, leaving 11 bases between them. Germline V gene lookup returns CDR1 GTSNPN and CDR2 SVGIG (reference sequence). The CDR3 sequence is 13 residues long. The CDR3 here is CAWASGPTDTQYF. DNA of the CDR3: TGTGCCTGGGCCAGTGGCCCCACAGATACGCAGTATTTT.